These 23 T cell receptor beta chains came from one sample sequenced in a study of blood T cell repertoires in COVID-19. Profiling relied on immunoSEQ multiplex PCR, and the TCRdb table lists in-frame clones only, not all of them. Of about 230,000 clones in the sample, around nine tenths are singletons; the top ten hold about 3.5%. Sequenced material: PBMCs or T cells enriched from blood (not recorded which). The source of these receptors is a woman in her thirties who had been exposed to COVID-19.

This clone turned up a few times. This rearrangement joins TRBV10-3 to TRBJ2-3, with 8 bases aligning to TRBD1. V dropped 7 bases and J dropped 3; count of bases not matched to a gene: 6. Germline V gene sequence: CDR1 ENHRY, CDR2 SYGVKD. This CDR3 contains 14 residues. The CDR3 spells CAITHGQGTDTQYF. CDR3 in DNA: TGTGCCATCACTCACGGACAGGGAACAGATACGCAGTATTTT.

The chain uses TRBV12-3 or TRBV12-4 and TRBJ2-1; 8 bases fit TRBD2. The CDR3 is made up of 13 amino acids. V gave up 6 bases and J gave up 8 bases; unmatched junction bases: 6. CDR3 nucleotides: TGTGCCAGCAGCCCGGGACTAGGGTATGAGCAGTTCTTC. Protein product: CASSPGLGYEQFF.

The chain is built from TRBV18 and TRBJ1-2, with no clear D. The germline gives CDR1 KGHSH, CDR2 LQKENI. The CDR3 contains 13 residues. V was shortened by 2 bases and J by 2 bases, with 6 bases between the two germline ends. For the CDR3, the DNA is TGTGCCAGCTCACCAGGGCTAAACTATGGCTACACCTTC. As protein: CASSPGLNYGYTF.

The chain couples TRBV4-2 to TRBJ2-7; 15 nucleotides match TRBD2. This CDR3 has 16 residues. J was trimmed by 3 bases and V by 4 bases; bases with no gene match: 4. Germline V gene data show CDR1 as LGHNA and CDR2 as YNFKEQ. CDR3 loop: CASSRGLAGGIYEQYF. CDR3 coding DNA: TGTGCCAGCAGCCGAGGACTAGCGGGAGGGATCTACGAGCAGTACTTC.

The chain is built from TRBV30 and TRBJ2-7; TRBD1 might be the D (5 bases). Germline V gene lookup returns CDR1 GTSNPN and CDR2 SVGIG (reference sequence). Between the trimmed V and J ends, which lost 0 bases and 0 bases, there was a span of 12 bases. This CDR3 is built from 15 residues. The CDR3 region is CAWSVLGRSSYEQYF. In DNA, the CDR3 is TGTGCCTGGAGTGTACTGGGGCGGTCCTCCTACGAGCAGTACTTC.

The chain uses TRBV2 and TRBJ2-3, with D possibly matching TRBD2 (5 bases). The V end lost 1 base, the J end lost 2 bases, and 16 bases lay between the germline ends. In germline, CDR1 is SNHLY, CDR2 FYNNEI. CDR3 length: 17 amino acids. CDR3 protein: CASSEDEGWLDTDTQYF. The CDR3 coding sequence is TGTGCCAGCAGTGAAGATGAGGGCTGGCTGGACACAGATACGCAGTATTTT.

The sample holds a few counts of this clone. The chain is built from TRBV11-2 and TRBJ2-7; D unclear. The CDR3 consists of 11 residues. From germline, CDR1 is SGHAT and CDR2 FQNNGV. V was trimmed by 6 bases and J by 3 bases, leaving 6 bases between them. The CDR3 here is CASSIGYEQYF. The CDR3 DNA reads TGTGCCAGCAGTATCGGCTACGAGCAGTACTTC.

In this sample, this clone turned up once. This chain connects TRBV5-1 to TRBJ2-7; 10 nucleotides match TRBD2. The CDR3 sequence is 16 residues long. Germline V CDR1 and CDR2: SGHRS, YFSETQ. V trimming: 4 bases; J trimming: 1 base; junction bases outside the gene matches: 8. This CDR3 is CASSRGLADLSYEQYF. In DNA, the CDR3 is TGCGCCAGCAGCCGCGGACTAGCGGATCTTTCCTACGAGCAGTACTTC.

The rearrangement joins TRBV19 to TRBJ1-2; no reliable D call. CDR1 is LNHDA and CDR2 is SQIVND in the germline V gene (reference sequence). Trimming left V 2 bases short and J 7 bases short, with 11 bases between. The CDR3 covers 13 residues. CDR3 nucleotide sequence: TGTGCCAGTAGTATATTGAGGAGTGGTGGCTACACCTTC. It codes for CASSILRSGGYTF.

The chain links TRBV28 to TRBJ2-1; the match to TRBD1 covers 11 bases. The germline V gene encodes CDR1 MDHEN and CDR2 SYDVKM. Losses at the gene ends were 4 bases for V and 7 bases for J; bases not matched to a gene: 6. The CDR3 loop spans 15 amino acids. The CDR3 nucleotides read TGTGCCAGCAGTTCTCCTGGACAGGGGGCTAATGAGCAGTTCTTC. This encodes CASSSPGQGANEQFF.

CDR3 bases: TGTGCCAGCAGCAAAGTCATGGGGGGGCAGGGTAAATCACCCCTCCACTTT. It yields the protein CASSKVMGGQGKSPLHF. The chain couples TRBV21-1 to TRBJ1-6. TRBV21-1 is marked as a pseudogene. CDR3 length equals 17 residues.

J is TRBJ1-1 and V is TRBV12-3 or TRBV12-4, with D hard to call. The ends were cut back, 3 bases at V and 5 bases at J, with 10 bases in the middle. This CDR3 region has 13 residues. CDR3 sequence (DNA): TGTGCCAGCAGTTTCGGGGATTCTACTGAAGCTTTCTTT. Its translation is CASSFGDSTEAFF.

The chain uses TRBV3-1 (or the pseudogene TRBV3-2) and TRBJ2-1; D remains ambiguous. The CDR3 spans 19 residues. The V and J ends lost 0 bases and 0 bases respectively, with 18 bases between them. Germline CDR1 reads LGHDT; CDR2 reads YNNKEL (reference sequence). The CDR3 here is CASSQEPPLLAASYNEQFF. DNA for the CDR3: TGTGCCAGCAGCCAAGAGCCCCCTTTGTTGGCGGCCTCCTACAATGAGCAGTTCTTC.

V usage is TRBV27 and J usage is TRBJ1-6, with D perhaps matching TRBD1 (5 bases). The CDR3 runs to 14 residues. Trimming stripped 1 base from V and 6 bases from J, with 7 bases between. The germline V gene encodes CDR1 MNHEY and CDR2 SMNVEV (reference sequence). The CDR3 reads CASSLLGANSPLHF. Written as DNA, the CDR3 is TGTGCCAGCAGTTTATTAGGGGCTAATTCACCCCTCCACTTT.

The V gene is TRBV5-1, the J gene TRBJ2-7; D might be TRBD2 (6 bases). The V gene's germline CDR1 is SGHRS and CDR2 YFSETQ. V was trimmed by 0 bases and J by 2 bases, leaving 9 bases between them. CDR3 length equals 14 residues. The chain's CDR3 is CASSLVPGAYEQYF. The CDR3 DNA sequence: TGCGCCAGCAGCTTGGTTCCGGGGGCCTACGAGCAGTACTTC.

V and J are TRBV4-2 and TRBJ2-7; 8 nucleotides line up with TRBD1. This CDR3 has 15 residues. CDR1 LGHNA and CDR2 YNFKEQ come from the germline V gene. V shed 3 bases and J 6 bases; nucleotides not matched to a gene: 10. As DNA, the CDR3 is TGTGCCAGCAGCCATGTGGGGACAGGTCTGGGCGAGCAGTACTTC. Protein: CASSHVGTGLGEQYF.

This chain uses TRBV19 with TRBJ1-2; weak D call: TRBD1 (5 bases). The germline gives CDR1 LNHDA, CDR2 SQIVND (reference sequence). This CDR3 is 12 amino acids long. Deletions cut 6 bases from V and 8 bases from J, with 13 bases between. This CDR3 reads CASRRAGDGYTF. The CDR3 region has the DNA TGTGCCAGTAGGCGGGCGGGGGACGGCTACACCTTC.

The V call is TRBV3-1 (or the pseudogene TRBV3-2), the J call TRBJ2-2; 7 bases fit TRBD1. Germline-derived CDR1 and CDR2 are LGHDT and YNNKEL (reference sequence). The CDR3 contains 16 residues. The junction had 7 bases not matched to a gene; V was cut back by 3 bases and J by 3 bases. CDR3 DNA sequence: TGTGCCAGCAGCCATGACTCAGACAGGGACACCGGGGAGCTGTTTTTT. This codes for CASSHDSDRDTGELFF.

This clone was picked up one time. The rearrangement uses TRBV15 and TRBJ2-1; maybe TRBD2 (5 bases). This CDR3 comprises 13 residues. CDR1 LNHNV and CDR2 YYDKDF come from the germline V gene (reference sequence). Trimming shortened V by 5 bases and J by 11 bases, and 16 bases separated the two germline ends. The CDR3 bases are TGTGCCACCAGCGGGAGTGAACGGGCCAAGCAGTTCTTC. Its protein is CATSGSERAKQFF.

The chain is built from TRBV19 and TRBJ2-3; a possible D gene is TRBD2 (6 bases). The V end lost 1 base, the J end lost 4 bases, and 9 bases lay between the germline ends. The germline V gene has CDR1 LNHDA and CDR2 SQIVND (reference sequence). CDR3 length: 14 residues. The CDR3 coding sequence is TGTGCCAGTAGTATAGCGGGAGCGGCAGATACGCAGTATTTT. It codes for CASSIAGAADTQYF.

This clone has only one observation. The CDR3 region is CASSQGMDRKNQPQHF. CDR3 coding DNA: TGCGCCAGCAGCCAAGGGATGGACAGAAAGAATCAGCCCCAGCATTTT. V usage is TRBV4-1 and J usage is TRBJ1-5, with TRBD1 as a possible D gene (6 bases). Germline loops: CDR1 MGHRA, CDR2 YSYEKL. V was pared by 1 base and J by 4 bases, with 14 bases between. The CDR3 sequence is 16 residues long.

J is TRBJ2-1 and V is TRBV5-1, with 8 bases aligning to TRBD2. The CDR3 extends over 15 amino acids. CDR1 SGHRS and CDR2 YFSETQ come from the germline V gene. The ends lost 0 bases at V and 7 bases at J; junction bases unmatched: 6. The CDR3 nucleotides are TGCGCCAGCAGCTTGGAAAGCGGGAGTGTTAATGAGCAGTTCTTC. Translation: CASSLESGSVNEQFF.

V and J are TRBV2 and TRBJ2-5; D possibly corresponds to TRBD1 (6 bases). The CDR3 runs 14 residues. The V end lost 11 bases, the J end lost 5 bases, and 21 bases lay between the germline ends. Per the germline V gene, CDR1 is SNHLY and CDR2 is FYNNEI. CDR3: CAGTRDTLSETQYF. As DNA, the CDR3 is TGTGCCGGCACCCGGGACACTCTCTCGGAGACCCAGTACTTC.